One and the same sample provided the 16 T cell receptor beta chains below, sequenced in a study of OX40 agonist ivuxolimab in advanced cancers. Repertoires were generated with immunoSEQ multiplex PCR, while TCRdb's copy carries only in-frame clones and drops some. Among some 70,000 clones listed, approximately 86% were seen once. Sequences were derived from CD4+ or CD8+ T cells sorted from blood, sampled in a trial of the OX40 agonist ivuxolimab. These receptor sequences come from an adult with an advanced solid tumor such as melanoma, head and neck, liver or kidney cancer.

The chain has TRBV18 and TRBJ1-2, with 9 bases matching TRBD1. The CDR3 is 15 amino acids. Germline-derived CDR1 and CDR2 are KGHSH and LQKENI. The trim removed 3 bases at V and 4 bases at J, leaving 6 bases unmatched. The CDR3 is CASSPRQGGGYGYTF. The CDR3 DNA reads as TGTGCCAGCTCACCCCGACAGGGGGGCGGCTATGGCTACACCTTC.

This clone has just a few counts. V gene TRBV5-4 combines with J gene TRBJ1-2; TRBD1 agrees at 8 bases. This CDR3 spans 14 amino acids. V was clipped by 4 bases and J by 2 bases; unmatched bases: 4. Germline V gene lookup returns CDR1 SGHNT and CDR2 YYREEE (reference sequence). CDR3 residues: CASSPRTGNYGYTF. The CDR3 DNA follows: TGTGCCAGCAGCCCGCGGACAGGGAACTATGGCTACACCTTC.

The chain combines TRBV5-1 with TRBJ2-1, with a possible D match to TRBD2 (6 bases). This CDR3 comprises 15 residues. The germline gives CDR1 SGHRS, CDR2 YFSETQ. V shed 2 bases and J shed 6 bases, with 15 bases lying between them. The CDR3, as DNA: TGCGCCAGCAGCTTTAAGACTAGTAGGGGCAATGAGCAGTTCTTC. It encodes CASSFKTSRGNEQFF.

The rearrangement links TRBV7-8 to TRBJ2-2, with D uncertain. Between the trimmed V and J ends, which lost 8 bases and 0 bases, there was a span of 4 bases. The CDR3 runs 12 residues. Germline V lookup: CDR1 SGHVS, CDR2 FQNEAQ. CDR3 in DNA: TGTGCCAGCCCTTCGAACACCGGGGAGCTGTTTTTT. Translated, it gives CASPSNTGELFF.

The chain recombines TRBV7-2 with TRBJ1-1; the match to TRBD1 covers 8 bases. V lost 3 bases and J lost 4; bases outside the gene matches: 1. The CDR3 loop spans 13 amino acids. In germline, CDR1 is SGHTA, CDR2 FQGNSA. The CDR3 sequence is CASSFDRGTEAFF. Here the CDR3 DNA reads TGTGCCAGCAGCTTCGACAGGGGCACTGAAGCTTTCTTT.

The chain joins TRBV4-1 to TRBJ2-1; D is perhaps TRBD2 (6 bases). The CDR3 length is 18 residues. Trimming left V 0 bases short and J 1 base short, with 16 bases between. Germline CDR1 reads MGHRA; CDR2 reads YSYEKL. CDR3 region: CASSQDPSGSLSYNEQFF. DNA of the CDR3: TGCGCCAGCAGCCAAGATCCGAGCGGGTCACTGTCCTACAATGAGCAGTTCTTC.

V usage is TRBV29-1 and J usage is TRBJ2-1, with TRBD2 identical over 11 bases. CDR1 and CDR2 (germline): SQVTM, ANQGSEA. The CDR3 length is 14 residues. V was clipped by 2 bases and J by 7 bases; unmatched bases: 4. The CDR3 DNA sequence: TGCAGCGTTGAACCTAGCGGGAGGACGAATGAGCAGTTCTTC. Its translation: CSVEPSGRTNEQFF.

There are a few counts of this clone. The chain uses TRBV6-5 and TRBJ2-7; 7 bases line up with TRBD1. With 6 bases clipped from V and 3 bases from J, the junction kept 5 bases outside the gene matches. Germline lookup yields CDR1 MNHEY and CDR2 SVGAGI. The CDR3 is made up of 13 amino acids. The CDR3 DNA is TGTGCCAGCAGGCACCGGGACAGCTACGAGCAGTACTTC. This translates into CASRHRDSYEQYF.

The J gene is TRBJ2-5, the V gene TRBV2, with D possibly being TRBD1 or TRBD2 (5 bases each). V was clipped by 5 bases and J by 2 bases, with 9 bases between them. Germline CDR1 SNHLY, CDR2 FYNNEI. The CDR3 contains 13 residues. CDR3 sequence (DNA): TGTGCCAGCAGTAGGGACGGGCAAGAGACCCAGTACTTC. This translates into CASSRDGQETQYF. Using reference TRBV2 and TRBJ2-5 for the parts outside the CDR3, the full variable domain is EPEVTQTPSHQVTQMGQEVILRCVPISNHLYFYWYRQILGQKVEFLVSFYNNEISEKSEIFDDQFSVERPDGSNFTLKIRSTKLEDSAMYFCASSRDGQETQYFGPGTRLLVL.

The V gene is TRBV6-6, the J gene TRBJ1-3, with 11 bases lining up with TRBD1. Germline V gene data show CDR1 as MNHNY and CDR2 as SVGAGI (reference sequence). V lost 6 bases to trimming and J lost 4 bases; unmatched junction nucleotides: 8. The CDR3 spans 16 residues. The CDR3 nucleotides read TGTGCCAGCAGCCGGACAGGGGGCGCGTTGGGAAACACCATATATTTT. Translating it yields CASSRTGGALGNTIYF.

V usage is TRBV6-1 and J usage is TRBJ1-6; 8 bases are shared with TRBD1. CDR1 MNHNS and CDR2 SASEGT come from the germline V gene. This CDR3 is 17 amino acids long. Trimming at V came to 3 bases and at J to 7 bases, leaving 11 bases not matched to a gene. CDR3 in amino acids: CASSEAVGQGGNSPLHF. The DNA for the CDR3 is TGTGCCAGCAGTGAGGCCGTTGGACAGGGTGGGAATTCACCCCTCCACTTT.

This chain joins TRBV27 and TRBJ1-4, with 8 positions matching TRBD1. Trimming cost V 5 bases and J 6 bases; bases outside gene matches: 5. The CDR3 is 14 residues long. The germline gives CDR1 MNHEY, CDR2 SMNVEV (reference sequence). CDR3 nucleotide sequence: TGTGCCAGCAGTCCCCAGGGGGCGGATGAAAAACTGTTTTTT. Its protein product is CASSPQGADEKLFF.

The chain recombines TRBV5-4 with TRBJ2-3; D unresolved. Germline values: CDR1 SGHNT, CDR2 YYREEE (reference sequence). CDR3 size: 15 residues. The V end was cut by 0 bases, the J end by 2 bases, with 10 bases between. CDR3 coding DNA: TGTGCCAGCAGCTTGGTGAGCCGATCCACAGATACGCAGTATTTT. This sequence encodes CASSLVSRSTDTQYF.

The CDR3, as DNA: TGCGCCAGCAGCCAAGATGGGACAGGGGATGTTGGCTACACCTTC. It encodes CASSQDGTGDVGYTF. V is TRBV4-1 and J is TRBJ1-2; 10 positions match TRBD1. V lost 0 bases to trimming and J lost 7 bases; unmatched junction nucleotides: 5. Looked up from germline, CDR1 is MGHRA and CDR2 is YSYEKL. This CDR3 has 15 residues.

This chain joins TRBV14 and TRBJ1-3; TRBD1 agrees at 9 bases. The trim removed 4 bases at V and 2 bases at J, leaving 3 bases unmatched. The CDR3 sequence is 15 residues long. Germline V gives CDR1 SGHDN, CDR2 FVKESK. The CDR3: CASSPRTGAGNTIYF. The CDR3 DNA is TGTGCCAGCAGCCCGCGGACAGGGGCTGGAAACACCATATATTTT.

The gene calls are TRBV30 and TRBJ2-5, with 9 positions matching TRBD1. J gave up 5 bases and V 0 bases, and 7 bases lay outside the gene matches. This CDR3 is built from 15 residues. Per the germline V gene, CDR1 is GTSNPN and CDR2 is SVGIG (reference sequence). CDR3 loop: CAWSVQTGGLETQYF. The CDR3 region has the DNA TGTGCCTGGAGTGTACAAACAGGGGGCCTGGAGACCCAGTACTTC.